Sequencing of this T cell receptor (beta chain) was carried out in a study of blood T cell repertoires in COVID-19 (dated by TCRdb to 2019 to 2021). As for the study more broadly: Collaborator samples came from the United States, Italy and Spain and covered acute and convalescent phases of COVID-19. The prospective study material was composed of cDNA or gDNA derived from T cells, B-cell-depleted T cells, or PBMCs. The dataset comprised deeply sampled blood TCRbeta repertoires from subjects exposed to, actively infected with, or recovered from COVID-19. The repertoires were made available in a free public database intended to serve as a resource for research on the immune response to SARS-CoV-2. Samples came from the ongoing ImmuneRACE study (first 160 participants) plus 1,254 subjects from 6 global collaborators. Sample metadata almost always included a de-identified subject ID, COVID-19 status, age in years and sex. HLA class I and class II types, where available, came from metadata supplied by the sample provider rather than from assay-based typing. Results and caveats for the whole study, not just this receptor: The amount of clinical and demographic metadata varied by source and participant and was provided uncurated.

Each collaborating institution followed its own protocols to collect whole blood in K2EDTA tubes. For TCRbeta analysis, collaborators shipped samples as frozen whole blood, isolated PBMCs, or DNA extracted from either of those sample types. This clone has just a few counts. Its antigen target is currently unknown. No much larger clone is present one base from it, and per-base qualities are unavailable. TCRbeta CDR3 regions were amplified from genomic DNA using the immunoSEQ Assay, a bias-controlled multiplex PCR. In the paper's pipeline: The number of nucleated cells in each sample was estimated from the amplification of reference gene primers within the assay. Sequence reads were collapsed and filtered to measure the absolute abundance of every unique TCRbeta CDR3 rearrangement. For each sample, productive Simpson clonality was calculated as the square root of Simpson's diversity index over productive rearrangements. TCRdb took this table from immuneACCESS and kept in-frame rearrangements with V and J called. Such tables lack part of the clones; where checked against another copy, unresolved V genes explain under half of the gap, and the rest is unexplained. For V, J and clone size, that table is used; D and trimming come from the DNA. The table for this sample lists roughly 250,000 clones; 65% to 90% of them were counted only once. 4.9% of the sample lies in the top ten.

Taken from the germline V gene (reference sequence), the CDR1 and CDR2 loops are MNHEY and SMNVEV. Spanning cysteine to phenylalanine, the CDR3 consists of 12 amino acids. Just the 36-base CDR3 DNA is kept, in frame starting at base 1. V loses 5 bases, J loses 10 bases, and the germline ends lie 9 bases apart. Here the chain combines TRBV27 and TRBJ1-6; the D gene cannot be resolved reliably. This clonotype was obtained from an elderly woman with active or convalescent COVID-19. The sequenced material came from peripheral blood. The DNA sequence is TGTGCCAGCAGTCCAGGCGGGTCACCCCTCCACTTT. Its product reads: CASSPGGSPLHF.